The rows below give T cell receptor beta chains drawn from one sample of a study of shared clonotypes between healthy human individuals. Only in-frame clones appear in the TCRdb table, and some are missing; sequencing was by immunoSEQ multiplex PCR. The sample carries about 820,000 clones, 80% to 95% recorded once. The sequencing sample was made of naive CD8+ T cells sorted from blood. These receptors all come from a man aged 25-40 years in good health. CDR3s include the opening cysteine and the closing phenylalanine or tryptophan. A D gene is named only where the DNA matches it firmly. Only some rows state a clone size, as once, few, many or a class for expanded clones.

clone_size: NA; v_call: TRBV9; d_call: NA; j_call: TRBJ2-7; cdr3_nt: TGTGCCAGCAGCCGTTCCTACGAGCAGTACTTC; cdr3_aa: CASSRSYEQYF
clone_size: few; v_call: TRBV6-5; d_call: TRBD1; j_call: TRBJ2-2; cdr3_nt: TGTGCCAGCAGCCAGGACAGGGGCGGCACCGGGGAGCTGTTTTTT; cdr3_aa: CASSQDRGGTGELFF
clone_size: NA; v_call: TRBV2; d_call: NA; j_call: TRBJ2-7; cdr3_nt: TGTGCCAGCGGACTGTCCTCCTACGAGCAGTACTTC; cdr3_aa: CASGLSSYEQYF
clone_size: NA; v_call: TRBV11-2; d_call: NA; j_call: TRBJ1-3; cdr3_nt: TGTGCCAGCAGCTTAGGGTACAGGGCTTCTGGAAACACCATATATTTT; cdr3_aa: CASSLGYRASGNTIYF
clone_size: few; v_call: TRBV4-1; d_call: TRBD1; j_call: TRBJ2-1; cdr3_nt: TGCGCCAGCAGCCCCGGGACAGTCTCCTACAATGAGCAGTTCTTC; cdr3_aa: CASSPGTVSYNEQFF
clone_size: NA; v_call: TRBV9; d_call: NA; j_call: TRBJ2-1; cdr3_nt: TGTGCCAGCAGCGTAGAGGCGGTGGGTAATGAGCAGTTCTTC; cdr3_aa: CASSVEAVGNEQFF
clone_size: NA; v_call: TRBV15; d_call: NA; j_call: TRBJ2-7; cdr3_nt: TGTGCCACCAGGACGGAGCATTCCTACGAGCAGTACTTC; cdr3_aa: CATRTEHSYEQYF
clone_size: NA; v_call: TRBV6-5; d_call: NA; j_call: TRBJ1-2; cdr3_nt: TGTGCCAGCAGTTACTCGTCTCCAGGGAATGGCTACACCTTC; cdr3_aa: CASSYSSPGNGYTF
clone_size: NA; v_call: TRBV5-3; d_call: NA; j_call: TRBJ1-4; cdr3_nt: TGTGCCAGAAGCCGCGGGCCAGGGTATGAAAAACTGTTTTTT; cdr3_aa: CARSRGPGYEKLFF
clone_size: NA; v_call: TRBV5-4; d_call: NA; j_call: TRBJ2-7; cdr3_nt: TGTGCCAGCAGCTTGTTCGTCGGGTCCTACGAGCAGTACTTC; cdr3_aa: CASSLFVGSYEQYF
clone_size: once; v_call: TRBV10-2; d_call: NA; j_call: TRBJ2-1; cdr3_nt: TGCGCCAGCAGTGAGTCGTTGGCAGGGAGCTACAATGAGCAGTTCTTC; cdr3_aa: CASSESLAGSYNEQFF
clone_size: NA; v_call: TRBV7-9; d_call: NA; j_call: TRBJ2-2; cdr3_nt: TGTGCCAGCAGCCCAGGCACCGGGGAGCTGTTTTTT; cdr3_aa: CASSPGTGELFF
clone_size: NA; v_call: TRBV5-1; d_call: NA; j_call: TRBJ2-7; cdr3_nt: TGCGCCAGCAGCTTGGGTACGGGACACGTCTACGAGCAGTACTTC; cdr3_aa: CASSLGTGHVYEQYF
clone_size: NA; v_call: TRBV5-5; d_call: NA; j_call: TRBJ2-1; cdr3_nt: TGTGCCAGCAGCTTGGCCGGGATATACTTATCCTACAATGAGCAGTTCTTC; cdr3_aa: CASSLAGIYLSYNEQFF
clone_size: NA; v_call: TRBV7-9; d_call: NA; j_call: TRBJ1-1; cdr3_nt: TGTGCCAGCAGCCCAGTCTTGGCGGATGAAGCTTTCTTT; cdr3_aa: CASSPVLADEAFF
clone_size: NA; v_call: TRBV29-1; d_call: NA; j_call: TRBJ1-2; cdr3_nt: TGCAGCGTTGAGGGTAGGAACGGCTACACCTTC; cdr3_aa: CSVEGRNGYTF
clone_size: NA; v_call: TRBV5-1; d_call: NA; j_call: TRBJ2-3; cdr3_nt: TGCGCCAGCAGCTTGGTAGTAGCAGGGGGCACAGATACGCAGTATTTT; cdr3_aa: CASSLVVAGGTDTQYF
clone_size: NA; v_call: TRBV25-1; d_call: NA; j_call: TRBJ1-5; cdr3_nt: TGTGCCAGCAGTGAATGGGCCGCCAGGTTGCCCCAGCATTTT; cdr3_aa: CASSEWAARLPQHF
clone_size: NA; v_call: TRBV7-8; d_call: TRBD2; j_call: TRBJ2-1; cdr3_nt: TGTGCCAGCAGCTTACGTGCGGGAGTGTATTTCTACAATGAGCAGTTCTTC; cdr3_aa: CASSLRAGVYFYNEQFF
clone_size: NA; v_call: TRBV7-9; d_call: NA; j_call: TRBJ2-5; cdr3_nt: TGTGCCAGCAAGCCCGTGCTAGGCCAAGAGACCCAGTACTTC; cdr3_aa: CASKPVLGQETQYF
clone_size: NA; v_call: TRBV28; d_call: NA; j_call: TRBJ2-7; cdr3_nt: TGTGCCAGCAGTTTTGACTTTCTTGAGTACTTC; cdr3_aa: CASSFDFLEYF
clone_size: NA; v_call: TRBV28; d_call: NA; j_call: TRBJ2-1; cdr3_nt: TGTGCCAGCTCTGGGACAATCCGCAATGAGCAGTTCTTC; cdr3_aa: CASSGTIRNEQFF
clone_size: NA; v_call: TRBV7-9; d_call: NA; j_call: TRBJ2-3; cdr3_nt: TGTGCCAGCAGCTTACAGGTGGGACCTGCGACAGATACGCAGTATTTT; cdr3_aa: CASSLQVGPATDTQYF
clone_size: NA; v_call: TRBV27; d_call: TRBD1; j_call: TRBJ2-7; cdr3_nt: TGTGCCAGCCGGAATTCCGGGACAGGGGGATACGAGCAGTACTTC; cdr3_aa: CASRNSGTGGYEQYF
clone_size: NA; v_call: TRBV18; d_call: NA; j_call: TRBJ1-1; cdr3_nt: TGTGCCAGCTCCGTTCGGGGCAAGAATGTGGACACTGAAGCTTTCTTT; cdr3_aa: CASSVRGKNVDTEAFF
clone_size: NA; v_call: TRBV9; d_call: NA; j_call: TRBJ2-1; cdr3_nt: TGTGCCAGCAGCTCGAAGGCTAGCATCAATGAGCAGTTCTTC; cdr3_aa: CASSSKASINEQFF
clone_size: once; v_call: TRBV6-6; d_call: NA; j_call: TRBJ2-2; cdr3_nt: TGTGCCAGCAGTTACGGGGTCACCGGGGAGCTGTTTTTT; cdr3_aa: CASSYGVTGELFF
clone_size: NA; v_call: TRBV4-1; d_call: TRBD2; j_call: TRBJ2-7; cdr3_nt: TGCGCCAGCAGCCCGAGACTAGCGGCCTCCTACGAGCAGTACTTC; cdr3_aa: CASSPRLAASYEQYF
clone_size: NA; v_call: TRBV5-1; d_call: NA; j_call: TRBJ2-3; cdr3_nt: TGCGCCAGCAGCTTGGGGGGGACAGATACGCAGTATTTT; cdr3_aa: CASSLGGTDTQYF
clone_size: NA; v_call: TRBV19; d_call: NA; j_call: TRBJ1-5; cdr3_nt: TGTGCCAGTGGGCCGTATAGCAATCAGCCCCAGCATTTT; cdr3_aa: CASGPYSNQPQHF
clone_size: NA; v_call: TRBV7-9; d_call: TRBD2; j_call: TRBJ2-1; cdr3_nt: TGTGCCAGCAGCCCGCATGGCGGGAGTTCCTACAATGAGCAGTTCTTC; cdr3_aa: CASSPHGGSSYNEQFF
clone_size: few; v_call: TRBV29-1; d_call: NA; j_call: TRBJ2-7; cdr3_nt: TGCAGCGTTGAACTAGCCACAACAGGGATGTGGGAATACGAGCAGTACTTC; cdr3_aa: CSVELATTGMWEYEQYF
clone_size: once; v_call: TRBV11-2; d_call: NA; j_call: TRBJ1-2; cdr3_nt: TGTGCCAGCAGCCCAGCTCGGTGGGGTAACTATGGCTACACCTTC; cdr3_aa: CASSPARWGNYGYTF
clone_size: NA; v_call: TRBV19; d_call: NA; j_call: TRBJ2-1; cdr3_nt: TGTGCCAGTACTCCGTTTCGGGATGGATACAATGAGCAGTTCTTC; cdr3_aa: CASTPFRDGYNEQFF
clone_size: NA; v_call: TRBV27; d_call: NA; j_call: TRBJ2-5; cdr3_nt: TGTGCCAGCGGCGTTAACCAAGAGACCCAGTACTTC; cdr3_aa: CASGVNQETQYF
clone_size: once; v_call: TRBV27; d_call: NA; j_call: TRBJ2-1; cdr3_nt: TGTGCCAGCAGTTTGGGAAACTACAATGAGCAGTTCTTC; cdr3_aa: CASSLGNYNEQFF
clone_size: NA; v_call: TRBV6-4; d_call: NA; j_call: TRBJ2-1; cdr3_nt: TGTGCCAGCAGTGTCTATCCTCGCTATGAGCAGTTCTTC; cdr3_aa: CASSVYPRYEQFF
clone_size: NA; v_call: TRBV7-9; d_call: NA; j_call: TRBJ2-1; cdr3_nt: TGTGCCAGCGGCTTTAGCCTTAAGGATGAGCAGTTCTTC; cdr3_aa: CASGFSLKDEQFF
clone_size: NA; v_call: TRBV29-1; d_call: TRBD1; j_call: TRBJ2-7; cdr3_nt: TGCAGCGTTCGGGACAGATTTTGGGAGCAGTACTTC; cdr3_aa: CSVRDRFWEQYF
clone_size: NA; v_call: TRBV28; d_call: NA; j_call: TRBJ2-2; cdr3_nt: TGTGCCAGCAGTTTCGCAGGGGTTATTGGTAAAGACACCGGGGAGCTGTTTTTT; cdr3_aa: CASSFAGVIGKDTGELFF
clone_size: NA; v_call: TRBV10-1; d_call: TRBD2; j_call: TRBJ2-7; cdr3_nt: TGCGCCAGCAGCCTAGCGGACTCCTACGAGCAGTACTTC; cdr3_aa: CASSLADSYEQYF